This T cell receptor (beta chain) was obtained from a study of blood T cell repertoires in COVID-19. Overall study: COVID-19 samples, acute and convalescent, were from the United States, Italy and Spain. The analysed material was cDNA or gDNA that came from T cells, B-cell-depleted T cells, or PBMCs.

In the original processing: Reference gene primers were amplified, and this amplification served to estimate nucleated cell counts. The method was immunoSEQ multiplex PCR; TCRdb's version includes in-frame clones alone and lacks a portion of them. V and J calls and clone size follow that table, whereas D and trimming were derived from the DNA. Of 280,000 or so clones listed, 85% are singletons. Germline loops: CDR1 SGHDN, CDR2 FVKESK. V was pared by 1 base and J by 7 bases, with 16 bases between. The CDR3 is made up of 16 amino acids. The sequenced material came from peripheral blood. This clonotype originated in a human donor in a cohort sampled during active COVID-19. The chain employs TRBV14 and TRBJ2-2; D might be TRBD1 (6 bases). CDR3 coding DNA: TGTGCCAGCAGCCAAGTCTTCGGGACACTTCACGGGGAGCTGTTTTTT. Its protein is CASSQVFGTLHGELFF.